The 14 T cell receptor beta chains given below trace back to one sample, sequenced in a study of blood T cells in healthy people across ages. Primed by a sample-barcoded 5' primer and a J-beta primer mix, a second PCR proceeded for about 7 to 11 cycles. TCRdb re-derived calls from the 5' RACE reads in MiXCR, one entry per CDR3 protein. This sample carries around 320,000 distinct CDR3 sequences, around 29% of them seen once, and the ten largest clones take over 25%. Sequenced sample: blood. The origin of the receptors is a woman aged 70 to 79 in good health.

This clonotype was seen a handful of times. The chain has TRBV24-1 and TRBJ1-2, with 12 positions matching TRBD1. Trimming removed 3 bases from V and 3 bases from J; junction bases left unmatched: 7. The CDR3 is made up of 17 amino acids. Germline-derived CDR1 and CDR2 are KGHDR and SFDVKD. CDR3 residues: CATSDPAGTGGYYGYTF. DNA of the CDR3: TGTGCCACCAGTGATCCCGCCGGGACAGGGGGCTACTATGGCTACACCTTC.

The CDR3, as DNA: TGTGCCAGCAGCCAACACGTTGACCCAGGCACTGAAGCTTTCTTT. As protein: CASSQHVDPGTEAFF. The chain joins TRBV3-1 to TRBJ1-1; D is unclear. Trimming took off 2 bases at V and 4 bases at J, with 14 bases between the two ends. Per germline, CDR1 LGHDT and CDR2 YNNKEL (reference sequence). The CDR3 extends over 15 amino acids.

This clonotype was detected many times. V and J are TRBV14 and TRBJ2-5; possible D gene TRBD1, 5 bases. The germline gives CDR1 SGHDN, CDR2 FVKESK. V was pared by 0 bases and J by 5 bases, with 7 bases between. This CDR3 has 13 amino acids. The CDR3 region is CASSQDYRETQYF. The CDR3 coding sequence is TGTGCCAGCAGCCAAGATTACAGGGAGACCCAGTACTTC.

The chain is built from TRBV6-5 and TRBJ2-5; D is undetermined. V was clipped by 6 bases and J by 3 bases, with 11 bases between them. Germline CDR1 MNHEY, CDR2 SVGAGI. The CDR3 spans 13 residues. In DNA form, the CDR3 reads TGTGCCAGCAGCTATGGGTGGAAAGAGACCCAGTACTTC. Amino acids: CASSYGWKETQYF.

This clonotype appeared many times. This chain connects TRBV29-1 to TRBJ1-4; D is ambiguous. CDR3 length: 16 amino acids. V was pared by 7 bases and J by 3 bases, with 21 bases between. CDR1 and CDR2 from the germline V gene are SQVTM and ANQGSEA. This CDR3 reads CSAGSGWLDANEKLFF. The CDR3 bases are TGCAGCGCCGGATCGGGGTGGTTGGATGCTAATGAAAAACTGTTTTTT.

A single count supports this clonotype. CDR3 protein: CASSQLGGGSYNEQFF. The DNA for the CDR3 is TGCGCCAGCAGCCAACTCGGGGGAGGCTCCTACAATGAGCAGTTCTTC. The chain carries TRBV4-1 and TRBJ2-1; a weak D match, TRBD2 (6 bases). Germline CDR1 and CDR2: MGHRA and YSYEKL. The CDR3 runs to 16 residues. V was pared by 2 bases and J by 0 bases, with 11 bases between.

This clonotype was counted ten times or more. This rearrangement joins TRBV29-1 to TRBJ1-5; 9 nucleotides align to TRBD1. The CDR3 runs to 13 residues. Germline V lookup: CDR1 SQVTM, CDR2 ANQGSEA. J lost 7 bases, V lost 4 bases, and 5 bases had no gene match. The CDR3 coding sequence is TGCAGCGTTGGGGACAGGGAGGACCAGCCCCAGCATTTT. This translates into CSVGDREDQPQHF.

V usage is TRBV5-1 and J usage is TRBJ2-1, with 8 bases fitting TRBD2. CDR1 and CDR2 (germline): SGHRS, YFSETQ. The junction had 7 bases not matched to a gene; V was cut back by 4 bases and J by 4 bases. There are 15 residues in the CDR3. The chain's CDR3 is CASSQGLGPYNEQFF. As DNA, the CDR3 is TGCGCCAGCAGCCAGGGACTAGGACCGTACAATGAGCAGTTCTTC.

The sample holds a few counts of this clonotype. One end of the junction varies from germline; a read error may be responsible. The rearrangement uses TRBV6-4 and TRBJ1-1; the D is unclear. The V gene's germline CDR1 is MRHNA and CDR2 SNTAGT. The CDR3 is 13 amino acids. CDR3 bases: TGTGCCTGCAGTGACTCGGACAACACTGAAGCTTTCTTT. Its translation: CACSDSDNTEAFF.

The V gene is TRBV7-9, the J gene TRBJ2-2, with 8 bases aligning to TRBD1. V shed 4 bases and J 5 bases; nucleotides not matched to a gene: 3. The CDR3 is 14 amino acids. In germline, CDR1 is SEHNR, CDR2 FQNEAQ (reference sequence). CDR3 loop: CASSSRTGTGELFF. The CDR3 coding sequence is TGTGCCAGCAGCTCCCGGACAGGGACCGGGGAGCTGTTTTTT.

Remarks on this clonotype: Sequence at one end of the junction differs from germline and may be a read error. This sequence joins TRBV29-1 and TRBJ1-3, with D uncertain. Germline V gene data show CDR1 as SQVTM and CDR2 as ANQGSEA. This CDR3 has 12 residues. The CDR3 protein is CSVGSSGNTVYF. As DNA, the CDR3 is TGCAGCGTGGGATCCTCTGGAAACACCGTATATTTT.

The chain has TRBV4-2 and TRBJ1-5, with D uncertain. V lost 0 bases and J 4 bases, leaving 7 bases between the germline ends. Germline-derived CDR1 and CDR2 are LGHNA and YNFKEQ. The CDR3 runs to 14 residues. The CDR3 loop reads CASSQDTVNQPQHF. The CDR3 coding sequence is TGTGCCAGCAGCCAAGATACCGTAAATCAGCCCCAGCATTTT.

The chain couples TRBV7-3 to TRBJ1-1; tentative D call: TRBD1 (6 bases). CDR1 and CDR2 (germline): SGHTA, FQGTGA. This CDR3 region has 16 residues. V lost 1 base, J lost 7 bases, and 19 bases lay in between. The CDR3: CASSLMYLGGADEAFF. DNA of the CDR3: TGTGCCAGCAGCTTAATGTACTTGGGGGGCGCTGATGAAGCTTTCTTT. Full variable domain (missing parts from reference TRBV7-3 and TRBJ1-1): GAGVSQTPSNKVTEKGKYVELRCDPISGHTALYWYRQSLGQGPEFLIYFQGTGAADDSGLPNDRFFAVRPEGSVSTLKIQRTERGDSAVYLCASSLMYLGGADEAFFGQGTRLTVV.

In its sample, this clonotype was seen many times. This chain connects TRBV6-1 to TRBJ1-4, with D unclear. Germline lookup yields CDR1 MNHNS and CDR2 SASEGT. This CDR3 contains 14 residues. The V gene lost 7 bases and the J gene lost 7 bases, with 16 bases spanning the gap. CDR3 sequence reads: CASTTDPRGEKLFF. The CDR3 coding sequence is TGTGCCAGCACCACGGATCCCCGGGGTGAAAAACTGTTTTTT.